Below, 7 T cell receptor beta chains from the same sample are listed, as sequenced in a study of CD8 T cells in ankylosing spondylitis. TCRdb reprocessed the 5' RACE reads with MiXCR, giving one entry per CDR3 protein. The sample lists 200,000 or so distinct CDR3 sequences; roughly 24% were seen once. The sequencing sample was made of blood, either unsorted or a sorted T cell fraction (not recorded which). The receptor source for this set is a male donor with ankylosing spondylitis or in good health (not recorded which).

This clonotype occurred once. V is TRBV7-9 and J is TRBJ2-5, with 9 positions matching TRBD1. Trimming cost V 5 bases and J 4 bases; bases outside gene matches: 2. In germline, CDR1 is SEHNR, CDR2 FQNEAQ (reference sequence). The length of the CDR3 is 13 residues. CDR3 protein: CASSEGQGETQYF. CDR3 nucleotide sequence: TGTGCCAGCAGCGAGGGACAGGGAGAGACCCAGTACTTC.

This clonotype was found many times. The rearrangement links TRBV11-2 to TRBJ2-2, with D uncertain. The ends were cut back, 6 bases at V and 2 bases at J, with 4 bases in the middle. This CDR3 region has 12 residues. Germline CDR1 reads SGHAT; CDR2 reads FQNNGV. The DNA of the CDR3 is TGTGCCAGCAGGACAAACACCGGGGAGCTGTTTTTT. Translating gives CASRTNTGELFF.

This chain connects TRBV7-8 to TRBJ2-1; 11 nucleotides line up with TRBD2. The CDR3 is made up of 16 amino acids. The germline V gene encodes CDR1 SGHVS and CDR2 FQNEAQ. Trimming at V came to 4 bases and at J to 5 bases, leaving 7 bases not matched to a gene. The CDR3 nucleotides read TGTGCCAGCAGCTCGCATAGCGGGAGGGGGAACAATGAGCAGTTCTTC. Its translation: CASSSHSGRGNNEQFF.

This clonotype was seen ten or more times. The chain uses TRBV20-1 and TRBJ2-2; 12 bases fit TRBD2. Germline CDR1 DFQATT, CDR2 SNEGSKA (reference sequence). V shed 6 bases, J shed 7 bases, and the junction held 9 bases outside the gene matches. This CDR3 has 15 amino acids. CDR3 in amino acids: CSAFGLAGHSGELFF. The CDR3 nucleotides are TGCAGTGCCTTTGGACTAGCGGGACATAGCGGGGAGCTGTTTTTT.

This clonotype was detected a few times. CDR3 DNA sequence: TGTGCCAGCAGCCAAGAACTAGCGGGAGTCTACGAGCAGTACTTC. Translation gives CASSQELAGVYEQYF. The rearrangement uses TRBV4-2 and TRBJ2-7, with 11 bases that match TRBD2. The CDR3 sequence is 15 residues long. Trimming removed 0 bases from V and 3 bases from J; junction bases left unmatched: 1. Germline CDR1 is LGHNA and CDR2 is YNFKEQ.

This clonotype has just a few counts. The gene calls are TRBV29-1 and TRBJ2-6, with 9 positions matching TRBD1. The trim removed 0 bases at V and 0 bases at J, leaving 12 bases unmatched. The germline V gene has CDR1 SQVTM and CDR2 ANQGSEA. The CDR3 consists of 20 residues. The chain's CDR3 is CSVEDLRTGDRASGANVLTF. The CDR3 DNA reads as TGCAGCGTTGAAGATCTGAGGACAGGGGACAGGGCCTCTGGGGCCAACGTCCTGACTTTC.

This clonotype appeared many times. The chain uses TRBV5-1 and TRBJ2-7, with a possible D match to TRBD2 (6 bases). This CDR3 comprises 13 residues. Germline CDR1 and CDR2: SGHRS and YFSETQ. Deletions cut 1 base from V and 3 bases from J, with 8 bases between. The DNA of the CDR3 is TGCGCCAGCAGCTTGTGGACTAACTACGAGCAGTACTTC. Protein product: CASSLWTNYEQYF.